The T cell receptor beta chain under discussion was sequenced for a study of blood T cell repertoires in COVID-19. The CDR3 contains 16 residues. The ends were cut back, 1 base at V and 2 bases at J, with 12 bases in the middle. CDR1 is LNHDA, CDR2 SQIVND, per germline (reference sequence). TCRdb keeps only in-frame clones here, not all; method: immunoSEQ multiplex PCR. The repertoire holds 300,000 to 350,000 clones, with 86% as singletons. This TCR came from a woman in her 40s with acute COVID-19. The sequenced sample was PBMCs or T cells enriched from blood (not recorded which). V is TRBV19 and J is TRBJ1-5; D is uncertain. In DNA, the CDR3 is TGTGCCAGTAGTATAGGAGACAACTTCGGCAATCAGCCCCAGCATTTT. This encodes CASSIGDNFGNQPQHF.